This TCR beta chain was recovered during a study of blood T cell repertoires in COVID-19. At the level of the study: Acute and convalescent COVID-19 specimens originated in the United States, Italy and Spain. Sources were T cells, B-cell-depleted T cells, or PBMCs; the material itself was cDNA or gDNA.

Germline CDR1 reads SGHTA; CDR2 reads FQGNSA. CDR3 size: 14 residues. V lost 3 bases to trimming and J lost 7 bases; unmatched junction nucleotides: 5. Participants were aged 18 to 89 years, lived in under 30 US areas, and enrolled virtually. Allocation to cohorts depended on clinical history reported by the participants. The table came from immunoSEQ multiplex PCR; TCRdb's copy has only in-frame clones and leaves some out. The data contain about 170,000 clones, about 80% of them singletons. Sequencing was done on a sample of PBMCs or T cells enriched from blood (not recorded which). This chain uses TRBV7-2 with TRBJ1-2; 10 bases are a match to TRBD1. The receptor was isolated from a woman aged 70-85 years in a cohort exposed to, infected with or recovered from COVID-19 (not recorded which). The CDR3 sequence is CASSLTGGVRGYTF. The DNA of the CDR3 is TGTGCCAGCAGCTTGACAGGGGGCGTGCGTGGCTACACCTTC.